This paragraph reports one T cell receptor (beta chain). In the source study's methods: Estimates of nucleated cell counts were drawn from the amplification of reference gene primers. Assay: immunoSEQ multiplex PCR; the TCRdb copy retains only in-frame clones and omits some. V, J and clone size were drawn from that table, and D and trimming were deduced from the DNA. This table has about 76,000 clones, around 90% appearing once. This sample was included in a study of blood T cell repertoires in COVID-19. At the level of the study: Donors in the United States, Italy and Spain gave samples during acute or convalescent COVID-19. The analysed material was cDNA or gDNA that came from T cells, B-cell-depleted T cells, or PBMCs.

The TCR originated in a woman aged 45-60 years in a cohort sampled during active COVID-19. The sequenced sample was peripheral blood.

The CDR3 DNA reads TGTGCCAGCTCACCGGCCGGGACAGGGGATCAGCCCCAGCATTTT. It translates to CASSPAGTGDQPQHF. The V and J genes are TRBV18 and TRBJ1-5, with TRBD1 identical over 10 bases. The germline V gene encodes CDR1 KGHSH and CDR2 LQKENI. This CDR3 contains 15 residues. J was trimmed by 5 bases and V by 3 bases; bases with no gene match: 4.